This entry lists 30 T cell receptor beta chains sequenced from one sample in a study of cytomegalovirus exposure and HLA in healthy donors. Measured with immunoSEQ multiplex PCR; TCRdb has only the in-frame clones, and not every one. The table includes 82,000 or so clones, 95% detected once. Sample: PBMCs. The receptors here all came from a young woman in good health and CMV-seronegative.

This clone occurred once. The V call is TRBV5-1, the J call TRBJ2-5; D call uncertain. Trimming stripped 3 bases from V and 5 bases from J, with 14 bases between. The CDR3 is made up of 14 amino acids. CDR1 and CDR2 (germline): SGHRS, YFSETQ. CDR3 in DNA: TGCGCCAGCAGCTCCGGGTCTTTCGGGGAGACCCAGTACTTC. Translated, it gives CASSSGSFGETQYF.

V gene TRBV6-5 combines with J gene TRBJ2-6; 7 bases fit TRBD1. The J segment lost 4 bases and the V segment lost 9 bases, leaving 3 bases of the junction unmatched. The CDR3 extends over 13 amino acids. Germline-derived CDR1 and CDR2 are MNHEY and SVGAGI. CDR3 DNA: TGTGCCAGTACAGGGGTCGGGGCCAACGTCCTGACTTTC. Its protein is CASTGVGANVLTF.

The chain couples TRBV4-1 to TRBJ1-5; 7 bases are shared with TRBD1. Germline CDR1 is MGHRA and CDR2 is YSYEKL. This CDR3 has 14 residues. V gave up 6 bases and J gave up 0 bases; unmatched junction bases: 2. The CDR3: CASSRQGSNQPQHF. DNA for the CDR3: TGCGCCAGCAGTCGACAGGGTAGCAATCAGCCCCAGCATTTT.

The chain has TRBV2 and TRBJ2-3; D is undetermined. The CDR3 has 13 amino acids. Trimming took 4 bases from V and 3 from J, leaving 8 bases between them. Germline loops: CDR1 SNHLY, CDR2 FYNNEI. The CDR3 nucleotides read TGTGCCAGCAGTGGTATCGGGACAGATACGCAGTATTTT. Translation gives CASSGIGTDTQYF.

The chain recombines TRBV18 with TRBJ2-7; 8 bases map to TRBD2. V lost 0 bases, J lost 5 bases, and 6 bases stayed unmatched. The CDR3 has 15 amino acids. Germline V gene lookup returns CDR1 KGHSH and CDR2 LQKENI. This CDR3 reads CASSPPSGSNHEQYF. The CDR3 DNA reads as TGTGCCAGCTCACCACCCAGCGGGAGTAATCACGAGCAGTACTTC.

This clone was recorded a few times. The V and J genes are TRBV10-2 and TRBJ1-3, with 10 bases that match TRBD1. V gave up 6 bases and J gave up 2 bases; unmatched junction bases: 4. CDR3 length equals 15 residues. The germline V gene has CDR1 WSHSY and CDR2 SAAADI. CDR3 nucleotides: TGCGCCAGCAGGGGACAGGGGAATCCTGGAAACACCATATATTTT. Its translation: CASRGQGNPGNTIYF.

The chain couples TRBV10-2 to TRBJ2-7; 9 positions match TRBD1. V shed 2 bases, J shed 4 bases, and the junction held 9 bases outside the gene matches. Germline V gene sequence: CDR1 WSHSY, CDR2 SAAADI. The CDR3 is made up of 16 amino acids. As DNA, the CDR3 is TGCGCCAGCAGTGAGGCGACAGGGGGATGGAGGTACGAGCAGTACTTC. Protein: CASSEATGGWRYEQYF.

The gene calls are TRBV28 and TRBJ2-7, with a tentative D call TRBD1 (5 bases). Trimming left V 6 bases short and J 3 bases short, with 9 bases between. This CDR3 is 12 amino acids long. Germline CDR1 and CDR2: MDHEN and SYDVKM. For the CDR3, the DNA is TGTGCCAGCAGGCCTCAGGGCTACGAGCAGTACTTC. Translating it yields CASRPQGYEQYF.

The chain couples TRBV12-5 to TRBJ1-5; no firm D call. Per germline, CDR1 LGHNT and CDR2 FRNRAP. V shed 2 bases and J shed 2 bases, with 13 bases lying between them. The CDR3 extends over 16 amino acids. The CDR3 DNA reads TGTGCTAGTGGTTTGCCCAATTTAAGCGGCAATCAGCCCCAGCATTTT. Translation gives CASGLPNLSGNQPQHF.

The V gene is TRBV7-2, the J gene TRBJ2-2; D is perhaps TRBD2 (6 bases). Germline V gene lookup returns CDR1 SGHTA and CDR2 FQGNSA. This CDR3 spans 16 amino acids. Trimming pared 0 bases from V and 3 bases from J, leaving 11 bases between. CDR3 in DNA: TGTGCCAGCAGCTTAGCGGCGGGAAGTTACACCGGGGAGCTGTTTTTT. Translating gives CASSLAAGSYTGELFF.

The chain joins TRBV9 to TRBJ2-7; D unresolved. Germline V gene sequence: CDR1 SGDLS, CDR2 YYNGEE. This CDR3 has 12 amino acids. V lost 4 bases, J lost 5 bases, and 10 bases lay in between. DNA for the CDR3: TGTGCCAGCAGCCCCCCCTCGGACGAGCAGTACTTC. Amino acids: CASSPPSDEQYF. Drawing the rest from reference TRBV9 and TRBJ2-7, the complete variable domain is DSGVTQTPKHLITATGQRVTLRCSPRSGDLSVYWYQQSLDQGLQFLIQYYNGEERAKGNILERFSAQQFPDLHSELNLSSLELGDSALYFCASSPPSDEQYFGPGTRLTVT.

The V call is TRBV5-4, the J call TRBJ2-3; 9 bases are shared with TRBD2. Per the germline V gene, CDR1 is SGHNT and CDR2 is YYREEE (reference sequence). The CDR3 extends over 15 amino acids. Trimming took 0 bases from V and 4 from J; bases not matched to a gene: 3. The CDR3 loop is CASSLAGGGADTQYF. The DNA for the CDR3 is TGTGCCAGCAGCTTGGCCGGCGGGGGGGCAGATACGCAGTATTTT.

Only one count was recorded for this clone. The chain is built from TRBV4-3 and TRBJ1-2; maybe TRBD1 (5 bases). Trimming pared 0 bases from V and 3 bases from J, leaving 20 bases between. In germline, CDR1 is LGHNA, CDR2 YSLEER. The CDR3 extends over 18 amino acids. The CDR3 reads CASSQEYGWNQGDYGYTF. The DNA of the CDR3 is TGCGCCAGCAGCCAAGAGTACGGGTGGAATCAGGGTGACTATGGCTACACCTTC.

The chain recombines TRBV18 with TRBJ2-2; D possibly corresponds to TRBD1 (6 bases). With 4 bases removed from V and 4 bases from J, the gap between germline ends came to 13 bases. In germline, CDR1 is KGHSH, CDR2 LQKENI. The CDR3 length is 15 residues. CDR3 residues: CASSRQEASTGELFF. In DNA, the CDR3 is TGTGCCAGCTCACGACAGGAGGCGAGCACCGGGGAGCTGTTTTTT.

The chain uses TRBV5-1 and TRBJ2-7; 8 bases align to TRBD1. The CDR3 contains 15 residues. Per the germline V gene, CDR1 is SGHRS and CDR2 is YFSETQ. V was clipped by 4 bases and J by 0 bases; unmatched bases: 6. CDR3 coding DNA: TGCGCCAGCAGCCCCAGGGGGCCCGGCTCCTACGAGCAGTACTTC. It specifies CASSPRGPGSYEQYF.

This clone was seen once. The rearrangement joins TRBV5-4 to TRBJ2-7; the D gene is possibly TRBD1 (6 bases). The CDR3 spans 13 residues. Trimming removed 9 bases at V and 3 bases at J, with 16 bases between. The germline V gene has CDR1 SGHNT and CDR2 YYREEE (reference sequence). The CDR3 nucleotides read TGTGCCATTTCGGACAGTCTCTTCTACGAGCAGTACTTC. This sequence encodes CAISDSLFYEQYF.

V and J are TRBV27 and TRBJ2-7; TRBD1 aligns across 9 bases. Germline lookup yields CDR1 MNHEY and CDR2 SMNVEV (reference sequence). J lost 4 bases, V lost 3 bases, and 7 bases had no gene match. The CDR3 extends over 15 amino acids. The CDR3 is CASSLGTGFGYEQYF. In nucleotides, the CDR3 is TGTGCCAGCAGTTTGGGGACAGGGTTTGGGTACGAGCAGTACTTC.

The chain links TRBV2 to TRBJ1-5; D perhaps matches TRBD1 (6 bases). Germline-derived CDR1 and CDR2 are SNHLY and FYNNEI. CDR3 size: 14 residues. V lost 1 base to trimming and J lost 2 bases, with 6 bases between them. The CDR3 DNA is TGTGCCAGCAGTGAAGAGGGGGGCAATCAGCCCCAGCATTTT. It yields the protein CASSEEGGNQPQHF.

The CDR3 protein is CASSKQDRRNTEAFF. The CDR3, as DNA: TGCGCCAGCAGCAAACAGGACAGACGGAACACTGAAGCTTTCTTT. The chain combines TRBV10-2 with TRBJ1-1; TRBD1 is a possible D gene (6 bases). Trimming removed 6 bases at V and 1 base at J, with 15 bases between. The CDR3 loop spans 15 amino acids. Germline values: CDR1 WSHSY, CDR2 SAAADI.

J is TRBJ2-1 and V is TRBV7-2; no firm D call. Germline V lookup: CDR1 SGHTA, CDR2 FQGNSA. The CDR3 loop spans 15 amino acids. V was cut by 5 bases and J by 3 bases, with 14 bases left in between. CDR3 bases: TGTGCCAGCAGCCTGACAAGAGACGGCTACAATGAGCAGTTCTTC. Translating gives CASSLTRDGYNEQFF.

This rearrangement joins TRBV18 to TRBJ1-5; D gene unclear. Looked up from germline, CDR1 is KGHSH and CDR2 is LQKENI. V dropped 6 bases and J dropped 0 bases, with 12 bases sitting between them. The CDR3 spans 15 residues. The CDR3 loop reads CASSSENYSNQPQHF. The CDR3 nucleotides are TGTGCCAGCTCCTCCGAGAATTATAGCAATCAGCCCCAGCATTTT.

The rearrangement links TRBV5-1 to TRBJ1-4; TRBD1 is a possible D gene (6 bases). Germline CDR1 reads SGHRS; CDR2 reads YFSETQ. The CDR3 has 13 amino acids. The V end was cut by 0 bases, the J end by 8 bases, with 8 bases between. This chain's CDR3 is CASSLDRAEKLFF. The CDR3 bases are TGCGCCAGCAGCTTGGACAGGGCGGAAAAACTGTTTTTT.

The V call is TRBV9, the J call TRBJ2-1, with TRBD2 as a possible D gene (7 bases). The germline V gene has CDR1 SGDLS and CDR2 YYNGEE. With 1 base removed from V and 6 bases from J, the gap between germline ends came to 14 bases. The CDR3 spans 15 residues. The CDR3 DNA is TGTGCCAGCAGCGTACAAGGGGGGGATAGCAATGAGCAGTTCTTC. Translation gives CASSVQGGDSNEQFF. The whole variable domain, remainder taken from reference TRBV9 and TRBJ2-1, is DSGVTQTPKHLITATGQRVTLRCSPRSGDLSVYWYQQSLDQGLQFLIQYYNGEERAKGNILERFSAQQFPDLHSELNLSSLELGDSALYFCASSVQGGDSNEQFFGPGTRLTVL.

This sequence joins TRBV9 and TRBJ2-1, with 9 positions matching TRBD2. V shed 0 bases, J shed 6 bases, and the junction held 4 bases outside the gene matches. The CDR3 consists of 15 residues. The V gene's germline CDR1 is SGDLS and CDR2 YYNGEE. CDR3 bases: TGTGCCAGCAGCGTAGGGGGGCGGGAGGGCAATGAGCAGTTCTTC. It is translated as CASSVGGREGNEQFF.

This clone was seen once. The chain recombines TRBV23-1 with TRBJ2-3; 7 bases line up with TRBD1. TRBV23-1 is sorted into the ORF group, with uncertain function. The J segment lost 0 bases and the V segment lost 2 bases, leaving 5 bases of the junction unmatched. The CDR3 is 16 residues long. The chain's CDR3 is CASSQPQGDSTDTQYF. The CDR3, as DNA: TGCGCCAGCAGTCAACCCCAGGGGGATAGCACAGATACGCAGTATTTT.

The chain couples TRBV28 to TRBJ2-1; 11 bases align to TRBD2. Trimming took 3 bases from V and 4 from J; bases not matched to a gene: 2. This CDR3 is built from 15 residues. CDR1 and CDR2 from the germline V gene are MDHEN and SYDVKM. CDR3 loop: CASSLTSGEYNEQFF. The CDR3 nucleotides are TGTGCCAGCAGTTTGACTAGCGGGGAATACAATGAGCAGTTCTTC.

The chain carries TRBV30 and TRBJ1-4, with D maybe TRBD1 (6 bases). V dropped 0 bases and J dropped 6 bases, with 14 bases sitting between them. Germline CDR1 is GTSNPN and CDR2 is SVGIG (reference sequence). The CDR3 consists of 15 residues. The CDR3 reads CAWSVGAGAHEKLFF. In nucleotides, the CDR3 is TGTGCCTGGAGTGTAGGGGCGGGGGCGCATGAAAAACTGTTTTTT.

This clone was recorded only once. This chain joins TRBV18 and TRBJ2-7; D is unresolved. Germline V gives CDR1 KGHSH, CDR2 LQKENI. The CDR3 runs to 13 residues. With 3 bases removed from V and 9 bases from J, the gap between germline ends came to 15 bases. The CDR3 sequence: CASSPPQWPGQYF. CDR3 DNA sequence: TGTGCCAGCTCACCCCCACAGTGGCCCGGGCAGTACTTC.

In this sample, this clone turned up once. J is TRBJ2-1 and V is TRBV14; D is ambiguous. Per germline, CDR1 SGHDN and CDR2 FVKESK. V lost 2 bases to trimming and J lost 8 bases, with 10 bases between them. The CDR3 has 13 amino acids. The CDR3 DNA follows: TGTGCCAGCAGCCAAATAAGACTCCATGAGCAGTTCTTC. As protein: CASSQIRLHEQFF.

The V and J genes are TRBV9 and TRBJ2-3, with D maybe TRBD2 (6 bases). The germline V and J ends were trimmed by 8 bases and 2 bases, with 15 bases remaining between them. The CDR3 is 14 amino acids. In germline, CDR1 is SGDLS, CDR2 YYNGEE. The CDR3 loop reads CAREGPRPTDTQYF. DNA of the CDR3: TGTGCCAGGGAGGGCCCGCGACCCACAGATACGCAGTATTTT.